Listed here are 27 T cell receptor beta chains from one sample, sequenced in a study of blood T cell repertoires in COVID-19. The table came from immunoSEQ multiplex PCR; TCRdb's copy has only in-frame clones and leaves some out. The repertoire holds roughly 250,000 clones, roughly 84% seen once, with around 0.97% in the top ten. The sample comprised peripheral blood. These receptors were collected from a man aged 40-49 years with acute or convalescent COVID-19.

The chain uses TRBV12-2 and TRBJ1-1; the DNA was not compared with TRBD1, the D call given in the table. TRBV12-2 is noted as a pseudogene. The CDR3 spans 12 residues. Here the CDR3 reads CASRTGNTEAFF. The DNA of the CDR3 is TGTGCAAGTCGCACAGGGAACACTGAAGCTTTCTTT.

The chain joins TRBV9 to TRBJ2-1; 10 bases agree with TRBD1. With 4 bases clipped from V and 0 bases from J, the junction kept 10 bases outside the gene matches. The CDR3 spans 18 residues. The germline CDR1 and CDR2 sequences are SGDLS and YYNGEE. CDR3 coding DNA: TGTGCCAGCAGCCCAGCGACAGGGGGCAGAAGCTCCTACAATGAGCAGTTCTTC. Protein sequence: CASSPATGGRSSYNEQFF.

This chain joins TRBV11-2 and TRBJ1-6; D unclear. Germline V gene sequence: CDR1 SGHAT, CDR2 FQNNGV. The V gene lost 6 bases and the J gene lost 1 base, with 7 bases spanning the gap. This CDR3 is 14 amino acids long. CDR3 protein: CASRRLSYNSPLHF. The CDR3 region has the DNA TGTGCCAGCAGGCGTCTATCCTATAATTCACCCCTCCACTTT.

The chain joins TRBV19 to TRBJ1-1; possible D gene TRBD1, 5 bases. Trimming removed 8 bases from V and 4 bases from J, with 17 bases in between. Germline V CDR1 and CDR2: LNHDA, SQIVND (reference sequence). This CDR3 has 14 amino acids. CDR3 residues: CASLPGSIGTEAFF. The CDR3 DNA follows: TGTGCCAGTCTTCCAGGGTCGATTGGCACTGAAGCTTTCTTT.

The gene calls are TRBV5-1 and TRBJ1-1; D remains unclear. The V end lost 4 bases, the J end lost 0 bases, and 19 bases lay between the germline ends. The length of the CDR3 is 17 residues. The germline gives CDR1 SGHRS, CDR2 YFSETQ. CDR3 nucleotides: TGCGCCAGCAGCCCGGGAAGCGGATTGGGAATGAACACTGAAGCTTTCTTT. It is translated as CASSPGSGLGMNTEAFF.

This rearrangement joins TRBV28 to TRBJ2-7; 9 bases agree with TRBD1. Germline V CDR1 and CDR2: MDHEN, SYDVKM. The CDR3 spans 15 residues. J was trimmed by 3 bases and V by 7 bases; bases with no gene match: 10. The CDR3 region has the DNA TGTGCCAGCAATCAACCGGGACAGGGCCACTACGAGCAGTACTTC. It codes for CASNQPGQGHYEQYF.

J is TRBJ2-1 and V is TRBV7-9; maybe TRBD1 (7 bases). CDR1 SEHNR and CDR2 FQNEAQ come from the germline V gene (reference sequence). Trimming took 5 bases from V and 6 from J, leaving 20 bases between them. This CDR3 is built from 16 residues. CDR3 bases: TGTGCCAGCAGCCGGGCGGACAGGACTAATGTCAATGAGCAGTTCTTC. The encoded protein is CASSRADRTNVNEQFF.

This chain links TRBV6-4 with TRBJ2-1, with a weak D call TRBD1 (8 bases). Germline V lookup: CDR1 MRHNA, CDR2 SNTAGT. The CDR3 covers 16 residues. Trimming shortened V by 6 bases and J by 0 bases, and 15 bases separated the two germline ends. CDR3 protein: CASSPTGGGSYNEQFF. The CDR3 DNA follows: TGTGCCAGCAGCCCTACAGGGGGGGGCTCCTACAATGAGCAGTTCTTC.

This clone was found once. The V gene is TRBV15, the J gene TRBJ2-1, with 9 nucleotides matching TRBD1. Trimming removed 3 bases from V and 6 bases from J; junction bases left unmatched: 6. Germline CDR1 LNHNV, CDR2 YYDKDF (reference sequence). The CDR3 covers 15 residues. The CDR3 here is CATSRGQGLINEQFF. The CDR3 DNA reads TGTGCCACCAGCAGGGGACAGGGTCTAATCAATGAGCAGTTCTTC.

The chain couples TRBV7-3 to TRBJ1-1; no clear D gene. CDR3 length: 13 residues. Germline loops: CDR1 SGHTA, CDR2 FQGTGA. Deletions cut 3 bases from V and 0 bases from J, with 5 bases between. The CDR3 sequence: CASSFFLNTEAFF. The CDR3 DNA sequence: TGTGCCAGCAGCTTCTTTTTGAACACTGAAGCTTTCTTT. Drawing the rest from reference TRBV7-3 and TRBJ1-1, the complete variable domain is GAGVSQTPSNKVTEKGKYVELRCDPISGHTALYWYRQSLGQGPEFLIYFQGTGAADDSGLPNDRFFAVRPEGSVSTLKIQRTERGDSAVYLCASSFFLNTEAFFGQGTRLTVV.

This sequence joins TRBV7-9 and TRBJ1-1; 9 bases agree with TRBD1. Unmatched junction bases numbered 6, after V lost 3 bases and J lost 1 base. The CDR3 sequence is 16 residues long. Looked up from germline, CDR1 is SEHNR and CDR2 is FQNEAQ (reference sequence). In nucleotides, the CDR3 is TGTGCCAGCAGCTTTCTGAGGACAGGGGCGAACACTGAAGCTTTCTTT. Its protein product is CASSFLRTGANTEAFF. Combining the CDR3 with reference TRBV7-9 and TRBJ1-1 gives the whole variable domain DTGVSQNPRHKITKRGQNVTFRCDPISEHNRLYWYRQTLGQGPEFLTYFQNEAQLEKSRLLSDRFSAERPKGSFSTLEIQRTEQGDSAMYLCASSFLRTGANTEAFFGQGTRLTVV.

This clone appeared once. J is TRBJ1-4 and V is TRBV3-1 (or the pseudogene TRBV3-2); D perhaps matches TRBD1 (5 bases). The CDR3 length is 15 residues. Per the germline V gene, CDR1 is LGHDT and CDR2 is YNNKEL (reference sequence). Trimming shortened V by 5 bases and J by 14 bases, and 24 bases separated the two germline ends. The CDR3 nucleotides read TGTGCCAGCAGCTCCCATGGGGGGACCCGGAAAGTGCTGTTTTTT. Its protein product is CASSSHGGTRKVLFF.

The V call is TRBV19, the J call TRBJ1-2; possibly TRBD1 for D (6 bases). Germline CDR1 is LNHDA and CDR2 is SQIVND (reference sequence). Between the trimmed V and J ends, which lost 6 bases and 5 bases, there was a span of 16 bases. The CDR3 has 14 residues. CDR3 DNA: TGTGCCAGTAGAAGGACAGAGCTAAATTATGGCTACACCTTC. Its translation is CASRRTELNYGYTF.

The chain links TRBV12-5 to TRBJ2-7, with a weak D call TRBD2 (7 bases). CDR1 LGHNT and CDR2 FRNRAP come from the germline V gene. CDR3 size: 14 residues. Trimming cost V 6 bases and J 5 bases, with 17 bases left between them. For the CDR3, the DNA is TGTGCTAGTGGCCTGATGGCCGGGGGGCACGAGCAGTACTTC. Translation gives CASGLMAGGHEQYF.

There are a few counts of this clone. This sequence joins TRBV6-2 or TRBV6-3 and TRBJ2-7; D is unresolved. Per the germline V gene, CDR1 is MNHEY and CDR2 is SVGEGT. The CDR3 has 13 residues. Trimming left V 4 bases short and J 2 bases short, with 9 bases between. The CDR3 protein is CASSSLTPYEQYF. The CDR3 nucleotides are TGTGCCAGCAGTTCCTTAACACCCTACGAGCAGTACTTC.

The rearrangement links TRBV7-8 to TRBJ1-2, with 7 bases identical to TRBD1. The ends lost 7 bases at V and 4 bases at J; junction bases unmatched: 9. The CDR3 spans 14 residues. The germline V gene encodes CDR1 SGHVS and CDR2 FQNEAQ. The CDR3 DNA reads TGTGCCAGCACATCCGGGACAGAGCTCTATGGCTACACCTTC. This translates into CASTSGTELYGYTF.

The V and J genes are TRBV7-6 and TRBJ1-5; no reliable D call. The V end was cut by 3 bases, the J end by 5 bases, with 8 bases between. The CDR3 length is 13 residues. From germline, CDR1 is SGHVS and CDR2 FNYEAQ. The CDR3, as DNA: TGTGCCAGCAGCTTGTCCCCCGATCAGCCCCAGCATTTT. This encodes CASSLSPDQPQHF.

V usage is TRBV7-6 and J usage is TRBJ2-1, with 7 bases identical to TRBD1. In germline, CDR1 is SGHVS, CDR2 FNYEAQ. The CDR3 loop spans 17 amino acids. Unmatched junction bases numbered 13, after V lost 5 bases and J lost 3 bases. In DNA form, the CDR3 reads TGTGCCAGCAGCCGAGCATACCGGGACAGCCTCTACAATGAGCAGTTCTTC. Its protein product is CASSRAYRDSLYNEQFF.

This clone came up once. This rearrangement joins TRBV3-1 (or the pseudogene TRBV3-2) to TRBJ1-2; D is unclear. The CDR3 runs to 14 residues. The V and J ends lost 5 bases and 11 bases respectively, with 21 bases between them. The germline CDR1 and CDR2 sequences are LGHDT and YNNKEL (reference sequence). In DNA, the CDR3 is TGTGCCAGCAGCGGGATGGCGGGAGCGGTTCAATACACCTTC. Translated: CASSGMAGAVQYTF.

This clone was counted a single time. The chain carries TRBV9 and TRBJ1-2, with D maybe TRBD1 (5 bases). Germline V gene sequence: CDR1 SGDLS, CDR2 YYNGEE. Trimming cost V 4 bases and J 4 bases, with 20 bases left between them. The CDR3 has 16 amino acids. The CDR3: CASSHSTVGAFYGYTF. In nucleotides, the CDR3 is TGTGCCAGCAGCCACTCGACAGTAGGTGCCTTCTATGGCTACACCTTC. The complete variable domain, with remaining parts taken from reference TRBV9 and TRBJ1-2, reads DSGVTQTPKHLITATGQRVTLRCSPRSGDLSVYWYQQSLDQGLQFLIQYYNGEERAKGNILERFSAQQFPDLHSELNLSSLELGDSALYFCASSHSTVGAFYGYTFGSGTRLTVV.

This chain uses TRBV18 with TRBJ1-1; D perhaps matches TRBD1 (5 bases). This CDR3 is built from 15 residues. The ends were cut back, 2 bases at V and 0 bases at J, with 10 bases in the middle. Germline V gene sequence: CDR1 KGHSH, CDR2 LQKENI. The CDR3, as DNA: TGTGCCAGCTCACCAGGCGACAGAATGAACACTGAAGCTTTCTTT. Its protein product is CASSPGDRMNTEAFF.

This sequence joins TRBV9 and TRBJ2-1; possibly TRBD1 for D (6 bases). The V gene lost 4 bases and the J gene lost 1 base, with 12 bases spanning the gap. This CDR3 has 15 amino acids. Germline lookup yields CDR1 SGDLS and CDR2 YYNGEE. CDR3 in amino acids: CASSPRQASYNEQFF. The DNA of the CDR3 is TGTGCCAGCAGCCCACGACAGGCTTCCTACAATGAGCAGTTCTTC.

CDR3 loop: CSVERTGELFF. The DNA for the CDR3 is TGCAGCGTTGAGCGCACCGGGGAGCTGTTTTTT. The V and J genes are TRBV29-1 and TRBJ2-2; no reliable D call. V lost 3 bases and J lost 4, with 3 bases in between. The germline gives CDR1 SQVTM, CDR2 ANQGSEA. The CDR3 is 11 amino acids.

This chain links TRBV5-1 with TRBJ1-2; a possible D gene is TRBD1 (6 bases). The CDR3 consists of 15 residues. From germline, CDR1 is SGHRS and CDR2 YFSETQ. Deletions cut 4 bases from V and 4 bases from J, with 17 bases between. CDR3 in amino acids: CASSEPSQGFYGYTF. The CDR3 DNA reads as TGCGCCAGCAGCGAACCTTCCCAGGGGTTCTATGGCTACACCTTC.

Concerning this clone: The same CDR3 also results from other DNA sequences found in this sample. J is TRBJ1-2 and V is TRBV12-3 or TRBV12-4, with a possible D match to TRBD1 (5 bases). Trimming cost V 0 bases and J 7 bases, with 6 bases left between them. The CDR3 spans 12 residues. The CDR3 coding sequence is TGTGCCAGCAGTTTAGCCGGGGGTGGCTACACCTTC. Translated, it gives CASSLAGGGYTF.

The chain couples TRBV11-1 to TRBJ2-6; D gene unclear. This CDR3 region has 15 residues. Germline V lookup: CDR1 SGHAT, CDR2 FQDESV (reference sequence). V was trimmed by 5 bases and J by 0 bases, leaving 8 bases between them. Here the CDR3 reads CASSQDNSGANVLTF. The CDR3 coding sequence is TGTGCCAGCAGCCAAGACAACTCTGGGGCCAACGTCCTGACTTTC.

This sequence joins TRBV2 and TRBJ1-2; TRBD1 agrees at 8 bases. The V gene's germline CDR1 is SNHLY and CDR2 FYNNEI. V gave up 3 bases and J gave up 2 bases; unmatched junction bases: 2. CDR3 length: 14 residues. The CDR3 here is CASSEWTGNYGYTF. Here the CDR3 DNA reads TGTGCCAGCAGTGAGTGGACAGGGAACTATGGCTACACCTTC.